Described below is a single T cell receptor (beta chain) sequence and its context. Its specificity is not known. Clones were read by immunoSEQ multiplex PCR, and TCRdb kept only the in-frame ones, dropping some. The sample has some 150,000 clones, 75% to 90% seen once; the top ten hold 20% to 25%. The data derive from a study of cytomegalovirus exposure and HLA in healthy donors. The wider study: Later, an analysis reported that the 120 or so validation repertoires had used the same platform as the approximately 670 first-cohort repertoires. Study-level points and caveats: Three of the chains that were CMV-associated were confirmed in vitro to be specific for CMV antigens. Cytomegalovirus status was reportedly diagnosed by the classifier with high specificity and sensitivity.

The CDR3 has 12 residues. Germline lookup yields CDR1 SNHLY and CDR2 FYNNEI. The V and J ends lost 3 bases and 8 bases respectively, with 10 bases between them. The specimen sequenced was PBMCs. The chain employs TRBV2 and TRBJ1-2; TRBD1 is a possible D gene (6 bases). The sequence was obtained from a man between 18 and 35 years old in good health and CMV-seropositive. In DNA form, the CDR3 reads TGTGCCAGCAGTGACACAGGGATCGGCTACACCTTC. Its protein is CASSDTGIGYTF.